The 8 T cell receptor beta chains reported below all come from one sample, sequenced in a study of OX40 agonist ivuxolimab in advanced cancers. Library creation used the immunoSEQ multiplex PCR assay. TCRdb retrieved this table from immuneACCESS and kept in-frame rearrangements only. Not all clones are present; in checked studies, unresolved V genes account for under half, and no reason is known for the remainder. This sample is represented by over 60,000 clones; 80% to 90% of them were singletons. In total, the top ten clones hold 1.9% of the sample. Sequenced here: CD4+ or CD8+ T cells sorted from blood, sampled in a trial of the OX40 agonist ivuxolimab. These receptors were taken from an adult with an advanced solid tumor such as melanoma, head and neck, liver or kidney cancer.

The chain has TRBV30 and TRBJ1-1; tentatively, D is TRBD1 (5 bases). Germline V lookup: CDR1 GTSNPN, CDR2 SVGIG (reference sequence). The CDR3 covers 13 residues. V shed 1 base and J shed 6 bases, with 12 bases lying between them. CDR3 DNA sequence: TGTGCCTGGAGTGACGGGGGGTGGGCTGAAGCTTTCTTT. It specifies CAWSDGGWAEAFF.

In nucleotides, the CDR3 is TGTGCCAGCAGCGGCAGACTAGCGGGAGGCATCGATACGCAGTATTTT. Its translation is CASSGRLAGGIDTQYF. The chain recombines TRBV7-2 with TRBJ2-3, with TRBD2 matching over 13 bases. The CDR3 loop spans 16 amino acids. The germline V gene has CDR1 SGHTA and CDR2 FQGNSA. Unmatched junction bases numbered 8, after V lost 5 bases and J lost 6 bases.

The gene calls are TRBV19 and TRBJ2-3, with D perhaps TRBD2 (5 bases). The V gene's germline CDR1 is LNHDA and CDR2 SQIVND (reference sequence). The V end lost 1 base, the J end lost 5 bases, and 10 bases lay between the germline ends. The CDR3 has 14 amino acids. The DNA for the CDR3 is TGTGCCAGTAGTATAGGACCGGAGGTAGATACGCAGTATTTT. It translates to CASSIGPEVDTQYF.

The J gene is TRBJ1-2, the V gene TRBV7-9; a weak D match, TRBD1 (6 bases). The V end was cut by 1 base, the J end by 7 bases, with 13 bases between. The germline CDR1 and CDR2 sequences are SEHNR and FQNEAQ (reference sequence). There are 14 residues in the CDR3. CDR3 protein: CASSLVRQGIGYTF. The CDR3 DNA follows: TGTGCCAGCAGCTTAGTACGGCAGGGGATTGGCTACACCTTC. Full variable domain (rest looked up from reference TRBV7-9 and TRBJ1-2): DTGVSQNPRHKITKRGQNVTFRCDPISEHNRLYWYRQTLGQGPEFLTYFQNEAQLEKSRLLSDRFSAERPKGSFSTLEIQRTEQGDSAMYLCASSLVRQGIGYTFGSGTRLTVV.

The chain carries TRBV13 and TRBJ2-7; 7 bases map to TRBD1. The CDR3 sequence is 14 residues long. V gave up 7 bases and J gave up 5 bases; unmatched junction bases: 11. Germline CDR1 is PRHDT and CDR2 is FYEKMQ (reference sequence). CDR3 bases: TGTGCCAGCAACCTAACAGGGGAAAGCGACGAGCAGTACTTC. This translates into CASNLTGESDEQYF. The entire variable domain, with the rest obtained from reference TRBV13 and TRBJ2-7, is as follows: AAGVIQSPRHLIKEKRETATLKCYPIPRHDTVYWYQQGPGQDPQFLISFYEKMQSDKGSIPDRFSAQQFSDYHSELNMSSLELGDSALYFCASNLTGESDEQYFGPGTRLTVT.

The V call is TRBV4-1, the J call TRBJ2-1, with 11 positions matching TRBD2. The CDR3 runs to 16 residues. Per the germline V gene, CDR1 is MGHRA and CDR2 is YSYEKL. The V gene end was trimmed by 1 base and the J gene end by 3 bases; junction bases not matched to a gene: 2. As DNA, the CDR3 is TGCGCCAGCAGCCAAGTGACTAGCGGGGTCTACAATGAGCAGTTCTTC. Translating gives CASSQVTSGVYNEQFF.

The chain carries TRBV18 and TRBJ1-5, with TRBD1 as a possible D gene (5 bases). CDR1 is KGHSH, CDR2 LQKENI, per germline. V shed 0 bases and J shed 5 bases, with 11 bases lying between them. This CDR3 has 15 residues. The DNA for the CDR3 is TGTGCCAGCTCACCACCCGGGGGGGAGGATCAGCCCCAGCATTTT. It codes for CASSPPGGEDQPQHF.

The rearrangement links TRBV7-3 to TRBJ2-2; the match to TRBD1 covers 9 bases. Germline V gives CDR1 SGHTA, CDR2 FQGTGA. The J segment lost 3 bases and the V segment lost 5 bases, leaving 4 bases of the junction unmatched. The CDR3 runs 15 residues. The DNA of the CDR3 is TGTGCCAGCAGCGCACAGGGGGCGGACACCGGGGAGCTGTTTTTT. This codes for CASSAQGADTGELFF.